The entry below gives a single T cell receptor beta chain sequence along with its context. The target antigen is unknown. The record originates from a study of blood T cells in healthy people across ages. Overall study findings and caveats: When set beside aged donors, long-lived donors presented more naive CD4+ cells and higher diversity.

A sample-barcoded 5' primer and a J-beta primer mix were used in a second PCR of about 7 to 12 cycles. From the 5' RACE reads, TCRdb called clonotypes with MiXCR, one entry per CDR3 protein. The sample holds roughly 800,000 distinct CDR3 sequences; 25% are singletons and the top ten take roughly 3.5%. The V segment lost 4 bases and the J segment 4 bases; nucleotides outside the gene matches: 9. The CDR3 consists of 15 residues. Per the germline V gene, CDR1 is SQVTM and CDR2 is ANQGSEA. These same records also appear under a second study, on T cells of mothers and their children. Per that study: Study donors consisted of three healthy Caucasian mothers and their six children.

The sequencing input was blood. The TCR was taken from a boy younger than 18 in good health. The chain uses TRBV29-1 and TRBJ1-5; the match to TRBD1 covers 8 bases. This CDR3 is CSVAGSGGGNQPQHF. DNA of the CDR3: TGCAGCGTTGCGGGGTCAGGGGGCGGTAATCAGCCCCAGCATTTT.